Listed here is a single T cell receptor beta chain. Antigen: not known. The CDR3 length is 13 residues. V gave up 6 bases and J gave up 7 bases, with 15 bases separating them. Germline V CDR1 and CDR2: SEHNR, FQNEAQ (reference sequence). This sample is part of a study of HIV-infected patients and healthy controls. Study results and caveats: Compared with untreated HIV+ repertoires, healthy controls showed roughly threefold more distinct CDR3s and higher Shannon diversity. Comparisons were complicated because patients and controls had unequal numbers of distinct sequences. CDR3 sharing between individuals was lower in HIV-infected patients than in healthy controls.

Reverse transcription used around 500 ng RNA and constant-region primers for alpha and beta. Separate chain-specific third strand synthesis with multiplexing indices produced the alpha and beta libraries. Via MiXCR, TCRdb re-called the 5' RACE reads, giving one row per CDR3 protein. The repertoire holds approximately 14,000 distinct CDR3 sequences, with roughly 9.6% as singletons. Whole blood was used without fractionation, so all unsorted peripheral T cells were included. The rearrangement links TRBV7-9 to TRBJ2-5; perhaps TRBD2 as D (6 bases). Sequenced material: blood. This sequence was found in an adult in good health. CDR3 protein: CASRSREAGTQYF. CDR3 sequence (DNA): TGTGCCAGCAGGTCTAGGGAGGCGGGGACCCAGTACTTC.